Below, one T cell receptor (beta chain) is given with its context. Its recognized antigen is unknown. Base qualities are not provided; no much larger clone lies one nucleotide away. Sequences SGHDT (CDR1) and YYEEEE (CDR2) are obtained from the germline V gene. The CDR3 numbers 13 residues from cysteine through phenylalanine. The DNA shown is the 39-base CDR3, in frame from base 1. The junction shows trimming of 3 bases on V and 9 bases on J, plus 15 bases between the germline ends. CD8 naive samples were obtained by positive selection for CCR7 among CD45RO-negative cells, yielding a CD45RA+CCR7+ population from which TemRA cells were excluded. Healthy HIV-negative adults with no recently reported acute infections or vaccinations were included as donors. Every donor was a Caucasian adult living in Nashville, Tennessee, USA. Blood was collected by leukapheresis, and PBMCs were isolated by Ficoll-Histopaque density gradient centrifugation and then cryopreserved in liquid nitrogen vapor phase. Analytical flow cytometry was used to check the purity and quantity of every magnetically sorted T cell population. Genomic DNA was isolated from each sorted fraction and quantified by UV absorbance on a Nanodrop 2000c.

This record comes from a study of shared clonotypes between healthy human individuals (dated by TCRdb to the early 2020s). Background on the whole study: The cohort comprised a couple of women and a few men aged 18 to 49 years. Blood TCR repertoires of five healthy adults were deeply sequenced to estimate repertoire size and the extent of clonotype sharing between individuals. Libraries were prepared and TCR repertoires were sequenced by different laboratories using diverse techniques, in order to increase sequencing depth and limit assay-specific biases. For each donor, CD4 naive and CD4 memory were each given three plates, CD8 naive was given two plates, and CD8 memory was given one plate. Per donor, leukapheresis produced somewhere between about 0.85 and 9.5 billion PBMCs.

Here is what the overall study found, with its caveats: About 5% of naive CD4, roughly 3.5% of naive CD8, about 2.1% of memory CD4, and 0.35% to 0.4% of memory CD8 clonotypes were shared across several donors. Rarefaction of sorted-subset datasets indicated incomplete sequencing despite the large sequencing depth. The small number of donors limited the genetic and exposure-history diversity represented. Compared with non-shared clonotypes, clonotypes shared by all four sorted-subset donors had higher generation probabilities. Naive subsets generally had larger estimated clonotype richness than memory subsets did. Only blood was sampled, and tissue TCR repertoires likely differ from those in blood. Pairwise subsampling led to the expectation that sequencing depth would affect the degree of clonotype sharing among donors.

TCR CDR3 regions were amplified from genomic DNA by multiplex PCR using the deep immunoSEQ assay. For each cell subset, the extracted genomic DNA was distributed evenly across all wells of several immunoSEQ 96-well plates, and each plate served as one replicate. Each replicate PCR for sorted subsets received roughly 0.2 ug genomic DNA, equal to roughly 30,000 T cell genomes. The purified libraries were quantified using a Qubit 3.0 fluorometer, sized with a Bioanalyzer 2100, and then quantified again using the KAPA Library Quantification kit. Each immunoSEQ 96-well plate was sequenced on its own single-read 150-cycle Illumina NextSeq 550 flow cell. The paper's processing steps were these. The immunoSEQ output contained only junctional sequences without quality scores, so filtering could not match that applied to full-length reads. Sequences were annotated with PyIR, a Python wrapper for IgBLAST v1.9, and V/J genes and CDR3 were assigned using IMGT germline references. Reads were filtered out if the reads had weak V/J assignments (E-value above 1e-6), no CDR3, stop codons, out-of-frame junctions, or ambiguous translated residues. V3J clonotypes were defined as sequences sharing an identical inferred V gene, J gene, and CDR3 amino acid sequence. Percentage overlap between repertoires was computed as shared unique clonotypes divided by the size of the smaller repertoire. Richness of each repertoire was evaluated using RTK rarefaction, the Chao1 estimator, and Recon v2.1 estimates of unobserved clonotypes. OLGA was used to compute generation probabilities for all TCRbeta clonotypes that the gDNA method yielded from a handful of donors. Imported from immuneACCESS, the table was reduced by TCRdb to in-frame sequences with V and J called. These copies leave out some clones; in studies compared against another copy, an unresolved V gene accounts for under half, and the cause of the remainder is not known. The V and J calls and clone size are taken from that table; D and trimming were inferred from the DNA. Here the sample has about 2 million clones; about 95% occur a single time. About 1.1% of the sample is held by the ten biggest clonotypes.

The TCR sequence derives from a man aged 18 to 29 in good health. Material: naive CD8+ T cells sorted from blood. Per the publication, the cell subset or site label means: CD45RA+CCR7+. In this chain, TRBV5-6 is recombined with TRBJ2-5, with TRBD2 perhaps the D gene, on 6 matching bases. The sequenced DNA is TGTGCCAGCAGCTACGCAACCGGGGAGGCCCAGTACTTC. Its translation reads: CASSYATGEAQYF.